This T cell receptor beta chain was identified in a study of T cell responses to AZD1222 COVID-19 vaccine. Study-wide findings and caveats: Donor demographics were predominantly white British with a female majority; clonal diversity may be underestimated.

This clone was detected once. What it recognizes is unknown. V lost 1 base and J 3 bases, leaving 13 bases between the germline ends. The CDR3 has 15 residues. Per the germline V gene, CDR1 is LGHDT and CDR2 is YNNKEL (reference sequence). Generated by immunoSEQ multiplex PCR, the TCRdb table keeps only in-frame clones and is missing some. The data contain around 130,000 clones, around 94% of them singletons. The chain has TRBV3-1 (or the pseudogene TRBV3-2) and TRBJ2-7; D gene uncertain. The sequence came from an adult in good health. This material consisted of peripheral blood, taken on day 0 of AZD1222 vaccination. The CDR3, as DNA: TGTGCCAGCAGCCAAGGTAGTGGGCCGGGCTACGAGCAGTACTTC. This gives the protein CASSQGSGPGYEQYF.